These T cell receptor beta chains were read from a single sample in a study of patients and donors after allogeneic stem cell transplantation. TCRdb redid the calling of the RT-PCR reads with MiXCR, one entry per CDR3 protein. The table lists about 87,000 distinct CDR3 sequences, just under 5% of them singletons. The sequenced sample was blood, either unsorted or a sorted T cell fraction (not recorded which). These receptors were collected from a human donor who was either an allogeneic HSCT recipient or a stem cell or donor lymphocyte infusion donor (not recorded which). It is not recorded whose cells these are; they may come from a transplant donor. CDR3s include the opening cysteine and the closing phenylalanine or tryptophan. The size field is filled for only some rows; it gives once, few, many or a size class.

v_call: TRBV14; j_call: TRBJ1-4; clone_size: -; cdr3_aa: CASSRATLEKLFF
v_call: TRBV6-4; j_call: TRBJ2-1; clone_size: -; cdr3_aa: CASRGLGGSYSEQFF
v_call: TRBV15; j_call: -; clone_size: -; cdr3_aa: CATSVSSWTGEQFF
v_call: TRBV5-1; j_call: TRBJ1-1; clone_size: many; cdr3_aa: CASSPRDTTEAFF
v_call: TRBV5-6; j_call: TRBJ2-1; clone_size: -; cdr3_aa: CASSLGDRESSWRFF
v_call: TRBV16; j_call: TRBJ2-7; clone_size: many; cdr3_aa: CASSPTGRWDYEQYF
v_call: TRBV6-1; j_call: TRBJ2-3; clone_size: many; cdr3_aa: CASSVRSGGSADTQYF
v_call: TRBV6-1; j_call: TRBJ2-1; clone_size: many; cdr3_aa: CASSEEQGAWQFF
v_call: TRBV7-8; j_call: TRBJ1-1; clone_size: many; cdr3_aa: CASSLRRRVQGLNTEAFF
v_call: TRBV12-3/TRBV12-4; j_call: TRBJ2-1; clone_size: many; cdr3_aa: CASSFVGISYNEQFF
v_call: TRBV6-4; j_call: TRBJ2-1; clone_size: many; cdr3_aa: CASSEGTSADNEQFF
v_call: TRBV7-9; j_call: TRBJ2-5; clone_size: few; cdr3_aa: CASSGRRKQETQYF
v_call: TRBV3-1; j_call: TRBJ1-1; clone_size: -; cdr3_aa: CASSQGGSVFTEAFF
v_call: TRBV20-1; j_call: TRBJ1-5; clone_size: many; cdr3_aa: CSASTLIGTAKPQHF
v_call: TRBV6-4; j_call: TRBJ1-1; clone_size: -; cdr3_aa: CASRLTGGTEAFF
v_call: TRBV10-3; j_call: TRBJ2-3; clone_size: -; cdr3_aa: CAISEVPGQGDTQYF
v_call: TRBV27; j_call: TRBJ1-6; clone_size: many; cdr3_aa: CASSPRDGLFSPLHF
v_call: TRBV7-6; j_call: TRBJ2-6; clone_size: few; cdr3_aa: CASSLALTGGSSGANVLTF
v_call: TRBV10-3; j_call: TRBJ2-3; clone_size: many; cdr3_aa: CATGGTNTDTQYF
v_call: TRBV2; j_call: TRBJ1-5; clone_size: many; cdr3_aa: CASRTDLSNQPQHF
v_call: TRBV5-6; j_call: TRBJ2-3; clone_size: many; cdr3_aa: CASIATGTGFVDTQYF
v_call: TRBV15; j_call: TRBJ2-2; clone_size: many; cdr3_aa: CATSRGQGPGGELFF
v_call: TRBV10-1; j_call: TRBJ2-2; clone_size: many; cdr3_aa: CASRQGFTGELFF
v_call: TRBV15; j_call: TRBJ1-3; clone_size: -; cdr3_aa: CATSRESPRRGVPPGNTIYF
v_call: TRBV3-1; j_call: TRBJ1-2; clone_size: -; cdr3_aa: CASSQDRVRGYTF
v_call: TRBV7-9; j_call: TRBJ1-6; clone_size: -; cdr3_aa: CASSLWGDNSPLHF
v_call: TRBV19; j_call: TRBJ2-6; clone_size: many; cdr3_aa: CASSNSQGPGANVLTF
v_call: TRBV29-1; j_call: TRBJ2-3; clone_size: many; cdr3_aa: CSVSPTDTQYF
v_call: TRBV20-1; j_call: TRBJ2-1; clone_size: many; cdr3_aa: CSARELAGGLNNEQFF
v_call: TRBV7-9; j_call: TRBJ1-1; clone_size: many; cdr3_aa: CASSLTTGSTEAFF
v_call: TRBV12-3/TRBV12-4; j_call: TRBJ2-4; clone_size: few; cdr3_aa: CASSFQAEVGNIQYF
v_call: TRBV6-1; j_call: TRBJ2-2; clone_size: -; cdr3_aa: CASSEYRGTDGELFF
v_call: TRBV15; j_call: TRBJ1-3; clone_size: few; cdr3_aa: CATSRDVVAGNTIYF
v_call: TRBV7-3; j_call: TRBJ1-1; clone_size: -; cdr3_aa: CASSQSGGREPNTEAFF
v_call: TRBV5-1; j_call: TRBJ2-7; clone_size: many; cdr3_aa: CASSLGQGRDEQYF
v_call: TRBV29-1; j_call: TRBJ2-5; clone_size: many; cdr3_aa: CSVGGSSGIQETQYF
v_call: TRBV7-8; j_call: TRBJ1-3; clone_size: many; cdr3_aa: CASSPYRVLGRGSGNTIYF
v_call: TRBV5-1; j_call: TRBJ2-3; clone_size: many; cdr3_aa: CASSLVVGFTDTQYF
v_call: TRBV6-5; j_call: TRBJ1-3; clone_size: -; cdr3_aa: CASSYSGRGNTIYF
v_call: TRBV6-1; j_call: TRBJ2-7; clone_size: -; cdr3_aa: CASSRDLTSYEQYF
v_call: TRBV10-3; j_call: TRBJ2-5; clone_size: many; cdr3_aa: CAVGPQETQYF
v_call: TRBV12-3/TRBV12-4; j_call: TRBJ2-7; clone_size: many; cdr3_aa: CASSLHPAGSWGEQYF
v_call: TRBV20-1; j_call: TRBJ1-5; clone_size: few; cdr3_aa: CSARSGDRVLSSNQPQHF
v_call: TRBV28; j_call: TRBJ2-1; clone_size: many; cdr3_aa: CASSSSPFLTSYKQFF
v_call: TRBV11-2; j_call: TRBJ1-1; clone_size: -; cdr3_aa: CASSFSPTGGTEAFF
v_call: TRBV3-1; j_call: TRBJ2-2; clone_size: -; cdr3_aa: CASSARPGSKGSGELFF
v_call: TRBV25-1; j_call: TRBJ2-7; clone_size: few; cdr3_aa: CASTTGHPWGEQYF
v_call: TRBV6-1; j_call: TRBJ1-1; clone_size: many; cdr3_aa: CASTGGVRFEAFF
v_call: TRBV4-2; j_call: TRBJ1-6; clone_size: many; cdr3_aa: CASSQEWTANSPLHF
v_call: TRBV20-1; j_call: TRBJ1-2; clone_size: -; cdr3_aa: CSAIELGGSNYGYTF
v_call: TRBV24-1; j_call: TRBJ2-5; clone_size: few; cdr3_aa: CATSDSGTGETQYF
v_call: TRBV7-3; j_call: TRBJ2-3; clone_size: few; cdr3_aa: CASSLRGPSDTQYF
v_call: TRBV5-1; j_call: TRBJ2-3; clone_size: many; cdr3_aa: CASNTEGGTDTQYF
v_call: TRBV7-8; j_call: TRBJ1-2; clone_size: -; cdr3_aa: CASSRGDKNYGYTF
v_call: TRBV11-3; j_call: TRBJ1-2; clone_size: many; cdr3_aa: CASSPLSYGYTF
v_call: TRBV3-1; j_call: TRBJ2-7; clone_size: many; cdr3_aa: CASSQGLVGYEQYF
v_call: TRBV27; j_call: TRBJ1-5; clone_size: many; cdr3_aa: CASSLRAGGNSNQPQHF